The rows below give T cell receptor beta chains drawn from one sample of a study of blood T cells in healthy people across ages. One entry per CDR3 protein results from TCRdb running MiXCR on the 5' RACE reads. Counted here are around 750,000 distinct CDR3 sequences, 53% occurring once; the ten biggest clones make up about two fifths. Sequenced input: blood. The receptor set was obtained from an elderly man in good health. Each CDR3 is given with its conserved first and last residue. Fields, in order: CDR3 length, J gene, clone size, V gene, D gene, CDR3 protein, CDR3 DNA. D genes are given only for firm matches. Some rows have no size entry. The others give once, few or many, or a class for an expanded clone.

length: 16
J: TRBJ1-4
size: .
V: TRBV18
D: .
CDR3: CASSPQPTEPPEKLFF
DNA: TGTGCCAGCTCACCACAACCGACAGAACCTCCTGAAAAACTGTTTTTT

length: 15
J: TRBJ2-5
size: .
V: TRBV5-1
D: .
CDR3: CASSIRGLEGETQYF
DNA: TGCGCCAGCAGCATACGGGGTTTAGAAGGAGAGACCCAGTACTTC

length: 14
J: TRBJ2-7
size: few
V: TRBV18
D: .
CDR3: CASSPASVGYEQYF
DNA: TGTGCCAGCTCACCGGCTAGCGTTGGGTACGAGCAGTACTTC

length: 14
J: TRBJ2-7
size: .
V: TRBV9
D: .
CDR3: CANAQENASYEQYF
DNA: TGTGCCAACGCCCAGGAGAACGCCTCCTACGAGCAGTACTTC

length: 17
J: TRBJ2-1
size: .
V: TRBV5-1
D: TRBD1
CDR3: CASSLSTGTGVNDRQFF
DNA: TGCGCCAGCAGCTTGTCAACCGGGACAGGGGTGAATGATCGGCAGTTCTTC

length: 13
J: TRBJ2-3
size: .
V: TRBV6-1
D: .
CDR3: CASSVGKFGTQYF
DNA: TGTGCCAGCAGTGTCGGGAAGTTTGGTACGCAGTATTTT

length: 18
J: TRBJ2-7
size: .
V: TRBV27
D: TRBD2
CDR3: CASSLLRLGLAGVYEQYF
DNA: TGTGCCAGCAGTTTATTAAGGCTTGGGCTAGCGGGAGTCTACGAGCAGTACTTC

length: 16
J: TRBJ2-5
size: .
V: TRBV7-2
D: TRBD2
CDR3: CASSLASGRASGEQYF
DNA: TGTGCCAGCAGCTTAGCTAGCGGGAGGGCCTCGGGTGAGCAGTACTTC

length: 13
J: TRBJ2-7
size: .
V: TRBV20-1
D: TRBD2
CDR3: CSAVSGAYNEQYF
DNA: TGCAGTGCAGTGAGCGGGGCCTACAATGAGCAGTACTTC

length: 12
J: TRBJ2-5
size: .
V: TRBV24-1
D: .
CDR3: CATSDEGLGQYF
DNA: TGTGCCACCAGTGATGAGGGTTTGGGCCAGTACTTC

length: 16
J: TRBJ2-1
size: .
V: TRBV12-3/TRBV12-4
D: TRBD2
CDR3: CASSGGTSGNYNEQFF
DNA: TGTGCCAGCAGTGGGGGGACTAGCGGTAATTACAATGAGCAGTTCTTC

length: 14
J: TRBJ2-1
size: once
V: TRBV29-1
D: .
CDR3: CSADRSAGLSEQFF
DNA: TGCAGCGCCGATCGGAGCGCAGGATTGAGTGAGCAGTTCTTC

length: 13
J: TRBJ2-5
size: once
V: TRBV2
D: TRBD2
CDR3: CVSGTRGPETQYF
DNA: TGTGTCAGCGGGACCCGAGGTCCCGAGACCCAGTACTTC

length: 15
J: TRBJ2-1
size: .
V: TRBV11-2
D: TRBD2
CDR3: CASSTGLAGVYEQFF
DNA: TGTGCCAGCAGCACGGGACTAGCGGGAGTCTATGAGCAGTTCTTC

length: 13
J: TRBJ2-1
size: .
V: TRBV4-2
D: .
CDR3: CASFSGNNNEQFF
DNA: TGTGCCAGTTTCTCCGGGAATAACAATGAGCAGTTCTTC

length: 14
J: TRBJ1-6
size: few
V: TRBV7-2
D: .
CDR3: CASSPHPRVSPLHF
DNA: TGTGCCAGCAGCCCCCACCCCAGGGTCTCACCCCTCCACTTT

length: 17
J: TRBJ1-2
size: .
V: TRBV5-1
D: TRBD1
CDR3: CASSLLTGGSPDYGYTF
DNA: TGCGCCAGCAGCTTGTTAACAGGGGGTTCCCCTGACTATGGCTACACCTTC

length: 13
J: TRBJ2-7
size: few
V: TRBV9
D: .
CDR3: CASSVFGGREQYF
DNA: TGTGCCAGCAGCGTATTTGGAGGGCGCGAGCAGTACTTC

length: 15
J: TRBJ2-5
size: few
V: TRBV12-3/TRBV12-4
D: TRBD1
CDR3: CASSSGQVQQETQYF
DNA: TGTGCCAGCAGCTCGGGACAGGTGCAACAAGAGACCCAGTACTTC

length: 13
J: TRBJ1-1
size: .
V: TRBV2
D: .
CDR3: CASRTGQNTEAFF
DNA: TGTGCCAGCAGAACAGGTCAGAACACTGAAGCTTTCTTT

length: 12
J: TRBJ2-7
size: many
V: TRBV7-9
D: .
CDR3: CASSFQGYEQYF
DNA: TGTGCCAGCAGCTTCCAGGGGTACGAGCAGTACTTC

length: 15
J: TRBJ1-2
size: once
V: TRBV10-3
D: .
CDR3: CAISESMRVGYGYTF
DNA: TGTGCCATCAGTGAGTCGATGCGGGTAGGCTATGGCTACACCTTC

length: 15
J: TRBJ1-5
size: .
V: TRBV20-1
D: TRBD1
CDR3: CSARRDSNSNQPQHF
DNA: TGCAGTGCTAGGAGGGACAGCAATAGCAATCAGCCCCAGCATTTT

length: 15
J: TRBJ1-2
size: few
V: TRBV5-1
D: .
CDR3: CASSPRGGPVVGYTF
DNA: TGCGCCAGCAGCCCGCGCGGGGGCCCGGTGGTGGGCTACACCTTC

length: 14
J: TRBJ2-7
size: .
V: TRBV4-2
D: .
CDR3: CASSQEGGFREQYF
DNA: TGTGCCAGCAGCCAAGAGGGCGGGTTTCGCGAGCAGTACTTC

length: 18
J: TRBJ2-5
size: .
V: TRBV12-3/TRBV12-4
D: TRBD2
CDR3: CASSPGRTLAGVEETQYF
DNA: TGTGCCAGCAGCCCCGGAAGAACCTTAGCGGGAGTGGAAGAGACCCAGTACTTC

length: 15
J: TRBJ1-6
size: .
V: TRBV27
D: TRBD1
CDR3: CASSSPDRGTGILHF
DNA: TGTGCCAGCAGTTCTCCGGACAGGGGGACCGGGATCCTCCACTTT

length: 15
J: TRBJ1-2
size: .
V: TRBV10-3
D: .
CDR3: CAISVSGSPLNGCTF
DNA: TGTGCCATCAGTGTGTCAGGCTCCCCGCTTAATGGCTGCACCTTC

length: 16
J: TRBJ1-4
size: .
V: TRBV27
D: TRBD1
CDR3: CASSLSQQGVGEKLFF
DNA: TGTGCCAGCAGTTTATCTCAACAGGGGGTTGGCGAAAAACTGTTTTTT

length: 15
J: TRBJ2-5
size: once
V: TRBV6-5
D: .
CDR3: CASSYDASRQETQYF
DNA: TGTGCCAGCAGTTACGATGCGTCCCGCCAAGAGACCCAGTACTTC

length: 16
J: TRBJ2-3
size: .
V: TRBV28
D: .
CDR3: CASSSHREQVADTQYF
DNA: TGTGCCAGCAGTTCGCACCGGGAGCAAGTTGCAGATACGCAGTATTTT

length: 18
J: TRBJ2-1
size: .
V: TRBV29-1
D: TRBD2
CDR3: CSVRTSGRGLSSYNEQFF
DNA: TGCAGCGTCCGAACTAGCGGGAGGGGATTGAGCTCCTACAATGAGCAGTTCTTC

length: 13
J: TRBJ2-5
size: .
V: TRBV13
D: .
CDR3: CASSYGNTYKQYF
DNA: TGTGCCAGCAGCTATGGCAATACCTACAAGCAGTACTTC

length: 17
J: TRBJ2-7
size: few
V: TRBV6-1
D: TRBD2
CDR3: CASTPRTSGKLPYEQYF
DNA: TGTGCCAGCACGCCTCGGACTAGCGGAAAGTTACCCTACGAGCAGTACTTC

length: 13
J: TRBJ2-1
size: .
V: TRBV20-1
D: TRBD2
CDR3: CSASAGGLNEQFF
DNA: TGCAGTGCTAGCGCGGGGGGGCTGAATGAGCAGTTCTTC

length: 13
J: TRBJ2-7
size: .
V: TRBV20-1
D: TRBD1
CDR3: CSVAGGRGYEQYF
DNA: TGCAGTGTGGCAGGGGGCCGTGGCTACGAGCAGTACTTC

length: 16
J: TRBJ2-7
size: .
V: TRBV10-3
D: .
CDR3: CAISGPPLLASYEQYF
DNA: TGTGCCATCAGCGGCCCCCCTTTATTGGCCTCCTACGAGCAGTACTTC

length: 12
J: TRBJ2-7
size: .
V: TRBV12-5
D: .
CDR3: CASGLAYNEQYF
DNA: TGTGCTAGTGGTTTGGCTTACAATGAGCAGTACTTC

length: 15
J: TRBJ2-1
size: .
V: TRBV11-2
D: TRBD2
CDR3: CASSLRLAGEGEQFF
DNA: TGTGCCAGCAGCTTGCGACTAGCGGGAGAGGGTGAGCAGTTCTTC

length: 15
J: TRBJ1-4
size: .
V: TRBV14
D: .
CDR3: CASSQQTLPGEKLFF
DNA: TGTGCCAGCAGCCAACAGACCCTTCCTGGGGAAAAACTGTTTTTT

length: 13
J: TRBJ2-3
size: few
V: TRBV3-1
D: .
CDR3: CASSQASTDTQYF
DNA: TGTGCCAGCAGCCAGGCTAGCACAGATACGCAGTATTTT

length: 17
J: TRBJ2-5
size: once
V: TRBV21-1
D: .
CDR3: CASSKGPSGRGQETQYF
DNA: TGTGCCAGCAGCAAAGGGCCTAGCGGGAGGGGCCAAGAGACCCAGTACTTC

length: 16
J: TRBJ2-3
size: .
V: TRBV10-3
D: TRBD2
CDR3: CAISGVVAGVGRDAYF
DNA: TGTGCCATCAGTGGCGTGGTAGCGGGAGTAGGGAGAGACGCGTATTTT

length: 13
J: TRBJ2-7
size: .
V: TRBV12-3/TRBV12-4
D: TRBD1
CDR3: CASTLTGTYEQYF
DNA: TGTGCCAGCACCCTGACAGGGACCTACGAGCAGTACTTC

length: 13
J: TRBJ1-2
size: few
V: TRBV7-2
D: .
CDR3: CASSQSPREGYTF
DNA: TGTGCCAGCAGTCAATCCCCCAGGGAAGGCTACACCTTC

length: 14
J: TRBJ1-2
size: .
V: TRBV2
D: TRBD1
CDR3: CASSEFGTGGGYTF
DNA: TGTGCCAGCAGTGAATTCGGGACAGGGGGCGGCTACACCTTC

length: 15
J: TRBJ2-3
size: .
V: TRBV15
D: .
CDR3: CATSREEYGTDTQYF
DNA: TGTGCCACCAGCAGAGAGGAGTATGGCACAGATACGCAGTATTTT

length: 16
J: TRBJ2-1
size: many
V: TRBV20-1
D: TRBD2
CDR3: CSARDPSGRAPNEQFF
DNA: TGCAGTGCTAGAGATCCTAGCGGGAGGGCCCCCAATGAGCAGTTCTTC

length: 12
J: TRBJ2-5
size: few
V: TRBV28
D: .
CDR3: CASSLGFGEQYF
DNA: TGTGCCAGCAGTTTAGGGTTTGGTGAGCAGTACTTC

length: 18
J: TRBJ1-4
size: .
V: TRBV4-1
D: .
CDR3: CASSPSSRDSPFNEKLFF
DNA: TGCGCCAGCAGCCCATCGAGCCGGGACTCTCCATTTAATGAAAAACTGTTTTTT

length: 10
J: TRBJ2-7
size: .
V: TRBV29-1
D: .
CDR3: CSVRGYEQYF
DNA: TGCAGCGTCAGGGGATATGAGCAGTACTTC